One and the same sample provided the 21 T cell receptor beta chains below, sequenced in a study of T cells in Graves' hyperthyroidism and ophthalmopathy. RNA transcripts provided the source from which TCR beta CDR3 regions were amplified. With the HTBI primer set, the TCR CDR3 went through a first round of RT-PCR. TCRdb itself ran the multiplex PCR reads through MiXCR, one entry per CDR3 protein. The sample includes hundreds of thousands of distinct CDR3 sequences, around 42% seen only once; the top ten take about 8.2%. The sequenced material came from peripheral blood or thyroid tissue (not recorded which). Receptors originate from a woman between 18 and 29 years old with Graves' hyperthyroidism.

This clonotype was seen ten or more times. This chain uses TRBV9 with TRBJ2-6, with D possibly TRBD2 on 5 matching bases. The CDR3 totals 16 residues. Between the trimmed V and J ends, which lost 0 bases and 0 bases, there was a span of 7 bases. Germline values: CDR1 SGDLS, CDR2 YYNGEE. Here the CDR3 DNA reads TGTGCCAGCAGCGTAGGGCGGGTCTCTGGGGCCAACGTCCTGACTTTC. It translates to CASSVGRVSGANVLTF.

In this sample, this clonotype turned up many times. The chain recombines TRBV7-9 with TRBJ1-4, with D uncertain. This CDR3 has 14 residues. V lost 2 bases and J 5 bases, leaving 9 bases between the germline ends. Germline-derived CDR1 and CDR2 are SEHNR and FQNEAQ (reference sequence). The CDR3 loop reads CASSLLSGNEKLFF. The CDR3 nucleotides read TGTGCCAGCAGCTTACTGTCGGGGAATGAAAAACTGTTTTTT.

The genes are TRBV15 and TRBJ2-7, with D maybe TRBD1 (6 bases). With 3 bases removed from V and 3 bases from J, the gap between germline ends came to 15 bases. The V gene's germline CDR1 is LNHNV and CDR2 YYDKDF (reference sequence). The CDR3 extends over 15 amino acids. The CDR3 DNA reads TGTGCCACCAGCAGTGATCGACAGGAGAGCTACGAGCAGTACTTC. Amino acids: CATSSDRQESYEQYF.

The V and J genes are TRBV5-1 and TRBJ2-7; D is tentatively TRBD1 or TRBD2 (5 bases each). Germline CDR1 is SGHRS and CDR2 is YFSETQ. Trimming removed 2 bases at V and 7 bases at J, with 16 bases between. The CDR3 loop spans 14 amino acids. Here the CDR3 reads CASSFQGVRREQYF. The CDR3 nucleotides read TGCGCCAGCAGCTTCCAGGGAGTTCGGAGAGAGCAGTACTTC.

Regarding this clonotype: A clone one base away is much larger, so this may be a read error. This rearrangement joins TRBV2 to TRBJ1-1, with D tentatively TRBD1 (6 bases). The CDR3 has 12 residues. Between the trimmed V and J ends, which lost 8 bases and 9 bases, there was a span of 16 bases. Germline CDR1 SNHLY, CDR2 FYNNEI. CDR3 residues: CASEVNRAQAFF. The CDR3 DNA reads TGTGCCAGCGAGGTCAACAGGGCTCAAGCTTTCTTT.

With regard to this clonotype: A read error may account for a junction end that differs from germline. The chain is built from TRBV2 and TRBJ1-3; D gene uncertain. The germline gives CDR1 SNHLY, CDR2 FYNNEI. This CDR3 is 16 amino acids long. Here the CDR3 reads CASSGGQPSLGNTTYF. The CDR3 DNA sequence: TGTGCCAGCAGTGGTGGGCAGCCTTCCCTTGGAAACACCACATATTTT.

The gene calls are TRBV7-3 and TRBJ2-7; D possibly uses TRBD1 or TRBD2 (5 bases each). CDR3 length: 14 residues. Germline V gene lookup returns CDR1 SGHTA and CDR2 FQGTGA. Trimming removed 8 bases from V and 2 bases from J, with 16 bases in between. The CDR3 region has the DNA TGTGCCAGCGGGGGTTTGGGGACCGCCTACGAGCAGTACTTC. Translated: CASGGLGTAYEQYF. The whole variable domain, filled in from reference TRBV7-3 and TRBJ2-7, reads GAGVSQTPSNKVTEKGKYVELRCDPISGHTALYWYRQSLGQGPEFLIYFQGTGAADDSGLPNDRFFAVRPEGSVSTLKIQRTERGDSAVYLCASGGLGTAYEQYFGPGTRLTVT.

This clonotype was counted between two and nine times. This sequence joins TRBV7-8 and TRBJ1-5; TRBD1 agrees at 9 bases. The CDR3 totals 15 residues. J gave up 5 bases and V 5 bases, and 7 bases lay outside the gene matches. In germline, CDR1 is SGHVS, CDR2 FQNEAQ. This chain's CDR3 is CASSHRGREHQPQHF. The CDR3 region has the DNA TGTGCCAGCAGCCACAGGGGGCGCGAGCATCAGCCCCAGCATTTT.

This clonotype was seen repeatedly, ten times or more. Here the CDR3 DNA reads TGTGCCATCAGCCGGACTAGCGGGAGAGGCGCCTACGAGCAGTACTTC. It translates to CAISRTSGRGAYEQYF. The rearrangement uses TRBV10-3 and TRBJ2-7; 13 bases map to TRBD2. The trim removed 6 bases at V and 2 bases at J, leaving 7 bases unmatched. The CDR3 runs 16 residues. The germline V gene encodes CDR1 ENHRY and CDR2 SYGVKD.

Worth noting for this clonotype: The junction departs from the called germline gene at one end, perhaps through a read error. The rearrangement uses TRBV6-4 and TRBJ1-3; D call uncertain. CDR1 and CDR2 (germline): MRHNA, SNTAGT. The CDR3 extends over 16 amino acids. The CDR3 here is CAISESARTSGNTIYF. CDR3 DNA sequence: TGTGCCATCAGTGAGTCAGCCAGGACCTCTGGAAACACCATATATTTT.

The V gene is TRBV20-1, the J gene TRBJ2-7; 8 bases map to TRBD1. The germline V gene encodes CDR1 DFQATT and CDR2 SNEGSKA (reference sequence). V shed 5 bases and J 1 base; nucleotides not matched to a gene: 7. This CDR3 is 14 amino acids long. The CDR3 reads CSAHGGQASYEQYF. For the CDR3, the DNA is TGCAGTGCTCACGGGGGACAGGCTTCCTACGAGCAGTACTTC.

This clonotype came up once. The CDR3: CASSSESGTGDYGYTF. The CDR3 coding sequence is TGTGCCAGCAGCTCTGAATCCGGGACAGGGGACTATGGCTACACCTTC. The genes are TRBV7-3 and TRBJ1-2; TRBD1 aligns across 10 bases. The V gene's germline CDR1 is SGHTA and CDR2 FQGTGA. This CDR3 is built from 16 residues. Trimming cost V 4 bases and J 3 bases; bases outside gene matches: 8.

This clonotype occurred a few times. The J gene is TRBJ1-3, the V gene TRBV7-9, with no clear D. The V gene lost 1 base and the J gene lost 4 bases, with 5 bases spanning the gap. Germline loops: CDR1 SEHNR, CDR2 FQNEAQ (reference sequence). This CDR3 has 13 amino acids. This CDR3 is CASSLVGGNTIYF. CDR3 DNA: TGTGCCAGCAGCTTAGTAGGGGGAAACACCATATATTTT.

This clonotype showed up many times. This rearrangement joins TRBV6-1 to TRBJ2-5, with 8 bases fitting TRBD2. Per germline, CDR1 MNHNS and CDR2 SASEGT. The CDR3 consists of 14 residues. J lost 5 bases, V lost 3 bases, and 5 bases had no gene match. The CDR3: CASSESGSQETQYF. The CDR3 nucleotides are TGTGCCAGCAGTGAGAGCGGGAGCCAGGAGACCCAGTACTTC.

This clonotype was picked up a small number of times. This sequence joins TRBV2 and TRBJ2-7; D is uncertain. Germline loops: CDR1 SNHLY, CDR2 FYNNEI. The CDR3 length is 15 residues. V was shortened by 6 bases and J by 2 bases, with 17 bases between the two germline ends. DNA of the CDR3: TGTGCCAGCAGCCAAGGGCTCCTCGGGCCCTACGAGCAGTACTTC. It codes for CASSQGLLGPYEQYF.

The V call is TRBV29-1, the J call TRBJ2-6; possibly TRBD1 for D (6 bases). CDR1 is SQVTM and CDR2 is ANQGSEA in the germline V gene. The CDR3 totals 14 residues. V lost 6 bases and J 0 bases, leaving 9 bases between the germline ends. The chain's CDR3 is CSVLGHSGANVLTF. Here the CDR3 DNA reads TGCAGCGTGCTGGGACACTCTGGGGCCAACGTCCTGACTTTC.

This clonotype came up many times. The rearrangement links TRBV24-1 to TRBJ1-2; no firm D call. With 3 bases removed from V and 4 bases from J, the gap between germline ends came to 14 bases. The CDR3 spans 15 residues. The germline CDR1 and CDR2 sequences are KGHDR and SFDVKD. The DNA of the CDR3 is TGTGCCACCAGTGATGGTGGCCCCCGGGCCTATGGCTACACCTTC. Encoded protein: CATSDGGPRAYGYTF.

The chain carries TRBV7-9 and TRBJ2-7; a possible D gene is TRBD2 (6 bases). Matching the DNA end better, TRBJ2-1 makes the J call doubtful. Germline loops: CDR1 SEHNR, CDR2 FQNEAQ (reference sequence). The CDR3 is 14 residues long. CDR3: CASSLEDTAGEQFF. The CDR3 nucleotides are TGTGCCAGCAGCCTAGAGGACACCGCGGGAGAGCAGTTCTTC.

The CDR3 nucleotides read TGTGCCAGCAGCAGCGGGAGGTCTACGAACACCGGGGAGCTGTTTTTT. Translation: CASSSGRSTNTGELFF. This chain uses TRBV11-1 with TRBJ2-2; 9 nucleotides agree with TRBD2. CDR3 length equals 16 residues. Looked up from germline, CDR1 is SGHAT and CDR2 is FQDESV (reference sequence). V was pared by 5 bases and J by 0 bases, with 4 bases of the junction left unmatched. Variable domain in full (rest from reference TRBV11-1 and TRBJ2-2): EAEVAQSPRYKITEKSQAVAFWCDPISGHATLYWYRQILGQGPELLVQFQDESVVDDSQLPKDRFSAERLKGVDSTLKIQPAELGDSAMYLCASSSGRSTNTGELFFGEGSRLTVL.

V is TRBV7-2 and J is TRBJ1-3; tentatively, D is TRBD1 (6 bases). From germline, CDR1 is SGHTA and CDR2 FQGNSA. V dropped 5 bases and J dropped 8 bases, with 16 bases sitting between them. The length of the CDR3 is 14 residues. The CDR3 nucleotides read TGTGCCAGCAGCCTACGGGGGCCCGGGTACACCATATATTTT. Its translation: CASSLRGPGYTIYF.

CDR3 residues: CASSFNKKEQYF. CDR3 nucleotide sequence: TGCGCCAGCAGCTTTAACAAGAAAGAGCAGTACTTC. The rearrangement uses TRBV5-1 and TRBJ2-7; D is ambiguous. Deletions cut 2 bases from V and 7 bases from J, with 10 bases between. The CDR3 is 12 residues long. CDR1 SGHRS and CDR2 YFSETQ come from the germline V gene.